These 5 T cell receptor beta chains came from one sample sequenced in a study of blood T cell repertoires in COVID-19. Repertoires were generated with immunoSEQ multiplex PCR, while TCRdb's copy carries only in-frame clones and drops some. This table holds 85,000 to 95,000 clones, around 72% found once. Sample: peripheral blood. These receptors came from a woman aged 80 or older with acute or convalescent COVID-19.

This rearrangement joins TRBV7-6 to TRBJ2-2; 7 bases line up with TRBD1. V lost 5 bases to trimming and J lost 1 base; unmatched junction nucleotides: 13. Germline assignment: CDR1 SGHVS and CDR2 FNYEAQ. There are 18 residues in the CDR3. This CDR3 is CASSRLPPRTGNTGELFF. CDR3 coding DNA: TGTGCCAGCAGCCGACTCCCACCGCGGACAGGGAACACCGGGGAGCTGTTTTTT.

This clone appeared a few times. This chain joins TRBV30 and TRBJ1-5; D possibly corresponds to TRBD1 (6 bases). V dropped 5 bases and J dropped 8 bases, with 16 bases sitting between them. This CDR3 contains 13 residues. Germline V gives CDR1 GTSNPN, CDR2 SVGIG (reference sequence). The CDR3: CAWSTQGREPQHF. For the CDR3, the DNA is TGTGCCTGGTCCACACAGGGCAGGGAGCCCCAGCATTTT. The complete variable domain, with remaining parts taken from reference TRBV30 and TRBJ1-5, reads SQTIHQWPATLVQPVGSPLSLECTVEGTSNPNLYWYRQAAGRGLQLLFYSVGIGQISSEVPQNLSASRPQDRQFILSSKKLLLSDSGFYLCAWSTQGREPQHFGDGTRLSIL.

This chain connects TRBV5-6 to TRBJ2-1; D gene uncertain. There are 14 residues in the CDR3. The V end was cut by 4 bases, the J end by 0 bases, with 8 bases between. CDR1 and CDR2 (germline): SGHDT, YYEEEE. In nucleotides, the CDR3 is TGTGCCAGCAGCCGACCTAGCTCCTACAATGAGCAGTTCTTC. Translating gives CASSRPSSYNEQFF.

This sequence joins TRBV5-1 and TRBJ2-1, with 12 bases that match TRBD2. The CDR3 sequence is 15 residues long. The germline V gene encodes CDR1 SGHRS and CDR2 YFSETQ. Losses at the gene ends were 3 bases for V and 7 bases for J; bases not matched to a gene: 5. The CDR3 nucleotides read TGCGCCAGCAGCTCGACTAGCGGGGGTACAAATGAGCAGTTCTTC. Its protein product is CASSSTSGGTNEQFF.

This clone was observed once. The V and J genes are TRBV9 and TRBJ1-1, with D possibly matching TRBD1 (5 bases). Germline V gives CDR1 SGDLS, CDR2 YYNGEE. Trimming took 3 bases from V and 4 from J, leaving 10 bases between them. The CDR3 is made up of 13 amino acids. The DNA for the CDR3 is TGTGCCAGCAGCGCCAGGGATGGCACTGAAGCTTTCTTT. Its translation is CASSARDGTEAFF. Full variable domain (missing parts from reference TRBV9 and TRBJ1-1): DSGVTQTPKHLITATGQRVTLRCSPRSGDLSVYWYQQSLDQGLQFLIQYYNGEERAKGNILERFSAQQFPDLHSELNLSSLELGDSALYFCASSARDGTEAFFGQGTRLTVV.